This TCR beta chain came from a study of blood T cell repertoires in COVID-19. As for the study in general: Samples came from the United States, Italy and Spain, spanning acute and convalescent COVID-19. Sources were T cells, B-cell-depleted T cells, or PBMCs; the material itself was cDNA or gDNA.

Original processing methods: Using reference gene primer amplification, nucleated cell counts were estimated. Libraries were prepared by immunoSEQ multiplex PCR; TCRdb keeps only in-frame clonotypes and omits some of them. From that table come the V and J calls and clone size; the DNA was used to work out D and trimming. The sample lists fewer than 60,000 clones, more than 75% occurring once. V was pared by 6 bases and J by 2 bases, with 9 bases of the junction left unmatched. The CDR3 is 17 residues long. CDR1 and CDR2 (germline): WSHSY, SAAADI. What was sequenced was peripheral blood. The chain employs TRBV10-2 and TRBJ2-5; the match to TRBD2 covers 13 bases. This sequence originates from a human donor in a cohort sampled during active COVID-19. The CDR3 region has the DNA TGCGCCAGCAGGGGGATAACTAGCGGGAGGGCTCAAGAGACCCAGTACTTC. This codes for CASRGITSGRAQETQYF.